Listed below are T cell receptor beta chains from one sample, sequenced in a study of blood T cell repertoires in COVID-19. Libraries were prepared by immunoSEQ multiplex PCR; TCRdb keeps only in-frame clonotypes and omits some of them. The table records around 170,000 clones, about 81% of them present only once. Sequenced material: peripheral blood. The origin of the receptors is a woman of 80 years or more with COVID-19, enrolled during active disease. CDR3s include the opening cysteine and the closing phenylalanine or tryptophan. The order of the fields is V gene, D gene, J gene, clone size, CDR3 protein, CDR3 DNA. D genes are given only for firm matches. A clone size is listed for some rows: how often the clone was seen (once, few, many), or a class if it is expanded.

v_call: TRBV7-8; d_call: TRBD2; j_call: TRBJ2-3; clone_size: .; cdr3_aa: CASSLSSGSTDTQYF; cdr3_nt: TGTGCCAGCAGCTTATCTAGCGGAAGCACAGATACGCAGTATTTT
v_call: TRBV15; d_call: .; j_call: TRBJ1-2; clone_size: few; cdr3_aa: CATSRAVSDGYTF; cdr3_nt: TGTGCCACCAGCAGAGCGGTTAGTGATGGCTACACCTTC
v_call: TRBV28; d_call: .; j_call: TRBJ1-1; clone_size: .; cdr3_aa: CASALGGALGFDTEAFF; cdr3_nt: TGTGCCAGCGCCCTAGGGGGGGCGCTCGGATTCGATACTGAAGCTTTCTTT
v_call: TRBV6-2/TRBV6-3; d_call: TRBD2; j_call: TRBJ2-1; clone_size: .; cdr3_aa: CASSYGGRISYNEQFF; cdr3_nt: TGTGCCAGCAGTTATGGCGGGAGGATCTCCTACAATGAGCAGTTCTTC
v_call: TRBV28; d_call: TRBD1; j_call: TRBJ2-7; clone_size: once; cdr3_aa: CASSGTALYTEQYF; cdr3_nt: TGTGCCAGCAGTGGGACAGCCCTTTATACAGAGCAGTACTTC
v_call: TRBV2; d_call: .; j_call: TRBJ2-5; clone_size: few; cdr3_aa: CASSYSGQETQYF; cdr3_nt: TGTGCCAGCAGTTATTCGGGCCAAGAGACCCAGTACTTC
v_call: TRBV2; d_call: TRBD2; j_call: TRBJ2-1; clone_size: few; cdr3_aa: CASSRTSGTYNEQFF; cdr3_nt: TGTGCCAGCAGCCGGACTAGCGGAACATACAATGAGCAGTTCTTC
v_call: TRBV10-1; d_call: TRBD2; j_call: TRBJ2-5; clone_size: .; cdr3_aa: CASLAGREETQYF; cdr3_nt: TGCGCCAGTCTAGCGGGGCGTGAAGAGACCCAGTACTTC
v_call: TRBV4-2; d_call: .; j_call: TRBJ2-3; clone_size: .; cdr3_aa: CASSQAGADTQYF; cdr3_nt: TGTGCCAGCAGCCAAGCGGGGGCAGATACGCAGTATTTT
v_call: TRBV6-1; d_call: TRBD1; j_call: TRBJ1-2; clone_size: once; cdr3_aa: CASSEGTGVAYGYTF; cdr3_nt: TGTGCCAGCAGTGAAGGCACAGGGGTAGCATATGGCTACACCTTC
v_call: TRBV5-8; d_call: .; j_call: TRBJ1-2; clone_size: few; cdr3_aa: CASSLWQGRGYTF; cdr3_nt: TGTGCCAGCAGCTTGTGGCAGGGGAGAGGCTACACCTTC
v_call: TRBV4-1; d_call: TRBD2; j_call: TRBJ2-7; clone_size: .; cdr3_aa: CASSPGTSVTYEQYF; cdr3_nt: TGCGCCAGCAGCCCTGGGACTAGCGTAACCTACGAGCAGTACTTC
v_call: TRBV4-1; d_call: .; j_call: TRBJ1-2; clone_size: .; cdr3_aa: CASSQLVRGKGYTF; cdr3_nt: TGCGCCAGCAGCCAATTGGTCAGGGGAAAGGGCTACACCTTC
v_call: TRBV18; d_call: TRBD1; j_call: TRBJ2-7; clone_size: .; cdr3_aa: CASSPLGQGPAYEQYF; cdr3_nt: TGTGCCAGCTCACCCTTGGGACAGGGGCCAGCCTACGAGCAGTACTTC
v_call: TRBV7-9; d_call: TRBD2; j_call: TRBJ2-2; clone_size: .; cdr3_aa: CASSAAGTRSGELFF; cdr3_nt: TGTGCCAGCAGCGCCGCCGGGACTAGATCCGGGGAGCTGTTTTTT
v_call: TRBV5-3; d_call: .; j_call: TRBJ2-2; clone_size: .; cdr3_aa: CARSLAGKIFGGELFF; cdr3_nt: TGTGCCAGAAGCTTGGCGGGGAAGATATTTGGTGGGGAGCTGTTTTTT
v_call: TRBV3-1/TRBV3-2; d_call: .; j_call: TRBJ2-7; clone_size: .; cdr3_aa: CASSQAGSEQYF; cdr3_nt: TGTGCCAGCAGCCAAGCAGGTAGCGAGCAGTACTTC
v_call: TRBV5-1; d_call: TRBD1; j_call: TRBJ1-2; clone_size: .; cdr3_aa: CASSLEGARGYTF; cdr3_nt: TGCGCCAGCAGCTTGGAGGGGGCGAGAGGCTACACCTTC
v_call: TRBV6-5; d_call: .; j_call: TRBJ1-4; clone_size: .; cdr3_aa: CASGVQGGYEKLFF; cdr3_nt: TGTGCCAGCGGCGTGCAGGGAGGATATGAAAAACTGTTTTTT
v_call: TRBV5-4; d_call: .; j_call: TRBJ1-2; clone_size: .; cdr3_aa: CASSFFGGASGYTF; cdr3_nt: TGTGCCAGCAGCTTTTTTGGAGGGGCGAGTGGCTACACCTTC
v_call: TRBV27; d_call: .; j_call: TRBJ1-2; clone_size: .; cdr3_aa: CASSPGPSGVYGYTF; cdr3_nt: TGTGCCAGCAGTCCTGGACCGTCGGGGGTATATGGCTACACCTTC
v_call: TRBV5-1; d_call: TRBD2; j_call: TRBJ2-1; clone_size: .; cdr3_aa: CASSSAGGVYNEQFF; cdr3_nt: TGCGCCAGCAGCTCCGCGGGGGGCGTCTACAATGAGCAGTTCTTC
v_call: TRBV7-8; d_call: TRBD1; j_call: TRBJ2-7; clone_size: few; cdr3_aa: CASSWRQGPSYEQYF; cdr3_nt: TGTGCCAGCAGCTGGAGACAGGGTCCTTCCTACGAGCAGTACTTC
v_call: TRBV9; d_call: .; j_call: TRBJ2-1; clone_size: .; cdr3_aa: CASSVGPVNDEQFF; cdr3_nt: TGTGCCAGCAGCGTAGGCCCGGTTAACGATGAGCAGTTCTTC
v_call: TRBV5-3; d_call: .; j_call: TRBJ1-2; clone_size: .; cdr3_aa: CARSLSRGDYGYTF; cdr3_nt: TGTGCCAGAAGCTTGTCAAGGGGTGACTATGGCTACACCTTC
v_call: TRBV30; d_call: TRBD1; j_call: TRBJ2-1; clone_size: once; cdr3_aa: CAWSEDRGRDEQFF; cdr3_nt: TGTGCCTGGAGTGAGGACAGGGGAAGAGATGAGCAGTTCTTC
v_call: TRBV7-9; d_call: .; j_call: TRBJ1-1; clone_size: .; cdr3_aa: CASSSSPSMNTEAFF; cdr3_nt: TGTGCCAGCAGCTCTTCTCCTTCTATGAACACTGAAGCTTTCTTT
v_call: TRBV10-3; d_call: .; j_call: TRBJ2-7; clone_size: .; cdr3_aa: CAIRSGSNYEQYF; cdr3_nt: TGTGCCATCAGATCCGGGTCAAACTACGAGCAGTACTTC
v_call: TRBV6-2/TRBV6-3; d_call: .; j_call: TRBJ2-7; clone_size: .; cdr3_aa: CASSYLQGGEQYF; cdr3_nt: TGTGCCAGCAGTTACTTACAGGGTGGGGAGCAGTACTTC
v_call: TRBV7-3; d_call: .; j_call: TRBJ2-2; clone_size: .; cdr3_aa: CASSSTSGHGGGELFF; cdr3_nt: TGTGCCAGCAGCTCAACCTCGGGACACGGTGGCGGGGAGCTGTTTTTT
v_call: TRBV5-5; d_call: .; j_call: TRBJ2-7; clone_size: .; cdr3_aa: CASSLATGSYEQYF; cdr3_nt: TGTGCCAGCAGCTTGGCAACAGGCTCCTACGAGCAGTACTTC
v_call: TRBV5-4; d_call: TRBD2; j_call: TRBJ2-5; clone_size: .; cdr3_aa: CASSAGTSGSAETQYF; cdr3_nt: TGTGCCAGCAGCGCGGGGACTAGCGGGAGTGCGGAGACCCAGTACTTC
v_call: TRBV6-5; d_call: .; j_call: TRBJ1-3; clone_size: .; cdr3_aa: CASRDRLIGNTIYF; cdr3_nt: TGTGCCAGCAGAGACAGGCTAATTGGAAACACCATATATTTT
v_call: TRBV5-5; d_call: TRBD1; j_call: TRBJ1-1; clone_size: .; cdr3_aa: CASSSRGQLDTEAFF; cdr3_nt: TGTGCCAGCAGCTCCCGGGGACAGTTGGACACTGAAGCTTTCTTT
v_call: TRBV25-1; d_call: .; j_call: TRBJ1-5; clone_size: .; cdr3_aa: CASSAYRAGQPQHF; cdr3_nt: TGTGCCAGCAGTGCTTACAGGGCCGGTCAGCCCCAGCATTTT
v_call: TRBV24-1; d_call: TRBD2; j_call: TRBJ2-3; clone_size: many; cdr3_aa: CATSDFSDPAGLVDTQYF; cdr3_nt: TGTGCCACCAGTGATTTCAGCGACCCAGCGGGATTGGTAGATACGCAGTATTTT
v_call: TRBV7-3; d_call: .; j_call: TRBJ1-2; clone_size: once; cdr3_aa: CASSLDSHYGYTF; cdr3_nt: TGTGCCAGCAGCTTGGACAGCCACTATGGCTACACCTTC
v_call: TRBV5-6; d_call: TRBD2; j_call: TRBJ2-7; clone_size: few; cdr3_aa: CASSYTGLAGGLSYEQYF; cdr3_nt: TGTGCCAGCAGCTATACGGGACTAGCGGGAGGGCTCTCCTACGAGCAGTACTTC
v_call: TRBV7-9; d_call: TRBD1; j_call: TRBJ2-7; clone_size: .; cdr3_aa: CASSGLGQGFYEQYF; cdr3_nt: TGTGCCAGCAGCGGCCTGGGACAGGGCTTCTACGAGCAGTACTTC
v_call: TRBV5-1; d_call: TRBD1; j_call: TRBJ1-2; clone_size: .; cdr3_aa: CASSTGQGTQFYGYTF; cdr3_nt: TGCGCCAGCAGCACCGGACAGGGCACCCAATTCTATGGCTACACCTTC
v_call: TRBV7-2; d_call: .; j_call: TRBJ2-6; clone_size: .; cdr3_aa: CASSLGRGGANVLTF; cdr3_nt: TGTGCCAGCAGCTTAGGACGGGGTGGGGCCAACGTCCTGACTTTC
v_call: TRBV7-2; d_call: TRBD2; j_call: TRBJ2-1; clone_size: .; cdr3_aa: CASSWGPTSEGYNEQFF; cdr3_nt: TGTGCCAGCAGCTGGGGGCCGACTAGCGAGGGGTACAATGAGCAGTTCTTC
v_call: TRBV24-1; d_call: TRBD1; j_call: TRBJ2-6; clone_size: .; cdr3_aa: CATRPRAGGDGANVLTF; cdr3_nt: TGTGCCACGAGACCCCGGGCAGGGGGCGATGGGGCCAACGTCCTGACTTTC
v_call: TRBV18; d_call: TRBD2; j_call: TRBJ2-6; clone_size: .; cdr3_aa: CASSPKGGIGANVLTF; cdr3_nt: TGTGCCAGCTCACCAAAGGGAGGGATCGGGGCCAACGTCCTGACTTTC
v_call: TRBV6-5; d_call: .; j_call: TRBJ2-7; clone_size: .; cdr3_aa: CASRRGRGYEQYF; cdr3_nt: TGTGCCAGCCGCCGCGGCAGGGGATACGAGCAGTACTTC
v_call: TRBV28; d_call: TRBD1; j_call: TRBJ2-5; clone_size: .; cdr3_aa: CASSLSTGAQETQYF; cdr3_nt: TGTGCCAGCAGTTTGTCGACAGGGGCGCAAGAGACCCAGTACTTC
v_call: TRBV5-1; d_call: .; j_call: TRBJ2-7; clone_size: few; cdr3_aa: CASSPPAGLSYEQYF; cdr3_nt: TGCGCCAGCAGCCCCCCCGCAGGCCTCTCCTACGAGCAGTACTTC
v_call: TRBV4-2; d_call: .; j_call: TRBJ2-5; clone_size: few; cdr3_aa: CASSQDAGARETQYF; cdr3_nt: TGTGCCAGCAGCCAAGATGCAGGGGCCCGGGAGACCCAGTACTTC